This is a list of T cell receptor beta chains from one sample in a study of T cell responses to AZD1222 COVID-19 vaccine. Only in-frame clones appear in the TCRdb table, and some are missing; sequencing was by immunoSEQ multiplex PCR. The sample holds around 160,000 clones; 80% to 90% are singletons and the top ten take about 4.7%. Sample: peripheral blood, taken on day 0 of AZD1222 vaccination. The receptors were sampled from an adult in good health. CDR3s include the opening cysteine and the closing phenylalanine or tryptophan. The D gene is left open where the match is weak.

CDR3 DNA	CDR3 protein	D gene	V gene	J gene
TGTGCCAGCAGAGATCTTGCAACTAATGAAAAACTGTTTTTT	CASRDLATNEKLFF	-	TRBV6-5	TRBJ1-4
TGCGCCAGCAGTCAAACAGGGGGAGACTATAGCAATCAGCCCCAGCATTTT	CASSQTGGDYSNQPQHF	TRBD1	TRBV23-1	TRBJ1-5
TGTGCCAGCAGCCCCAGAGGCGGTAACACTGAAGCTTTCTTT	CASSPRGGNTEAFF	-	TRBV9	TRBJ1-1
TGTGCCAGCAGCTTACAGACAGGAGCGGGGAACACCATATATTTT	CASSLQTGAGNTIYF	-	TRBV7-2	TRBJ1-3
TGTGCCACCAGCAGAGAGGGACATGGTGGTTACGAGCAGTACTTC	CATSREGHGGYEQYF	-	TRBV15	TRBJ2-7
TGTGCCAGCAGCTTAAGGCTCCCATCTAACAATGAGCAGTTCTTC	CASSLRLPSNNEQFF	-	TRBV7-8	TRBJ2-1
TGTGCCAGCAGTTTGCTGAGCTCCTACGAGCAGTACTTC	CASSLLSSYEQYF	-	TRBV27	TRBJ2-7
TGTGCCAGCAGCTTGGGACAGATGACTAATGCAGATACGCAGTATTTT	CASSLGQMTNADTQYF	-	TRBV5-8	TRBJ2-3
TGTGCCAGCATCCCTGGGCGAGTCGGAAACACCATATATTTT	CASIPGRVGNTIYF	-	TRBV7-9	TRBJ1-3
TGTGCCAGCTCACCCTGGACTAGCGGGAGGAGCGGGGAGCTGTTTTTT	CASSPWTSGRSGELFF	TRBD2	TRBV18	TRBJ2-2
TGTGCCAGTAGGCCTAGCGGGTCCTACGAGCAGTACTTC	CASRPSGSYEQYF	TRBD2	TRBV19	TRBJ2-7
TGTGCCAGCAAGACGGGATCTTATGGCTACACCTTC	CASKTGSYGYTF	-	TRBV6-5	TRBJ1-2
TGTGCCAGCAGCCCTTTCGGCGCGGGAAACACCATATATTTT	CASSPFGAGNTIYF	-	TRBV25-1	TRBJ1-3
TGTGCCAGCAGTTCGGGACAGGGGGCGATGGTTGATGGCTACACCTTC	CASSSGQGAMVDGYTF	TRBD1	TRBV7-3	TRBJ1-2
TGTGCCAACTCCTACTTTAATGGACAGGACTCCTACGAGCAGTACTTC	CANSYFNGQDSYEQYF	TRBD1	TRBV24-1	TRBJ2-7
TGCGCCAGCAGCCAAGAATCGGTCCGGGGCTCCACCTTCTACGAGCAGTACTTC	CASSQESVRGSTFYEQYF	-	TRBV4-3	TRBJ2-7
TGTGCCAGCAGCTTAATTGACACTGAAGCTTTCTTT	CASSLIDTEAFF	-	TRBV5-4	TRBJ1-1